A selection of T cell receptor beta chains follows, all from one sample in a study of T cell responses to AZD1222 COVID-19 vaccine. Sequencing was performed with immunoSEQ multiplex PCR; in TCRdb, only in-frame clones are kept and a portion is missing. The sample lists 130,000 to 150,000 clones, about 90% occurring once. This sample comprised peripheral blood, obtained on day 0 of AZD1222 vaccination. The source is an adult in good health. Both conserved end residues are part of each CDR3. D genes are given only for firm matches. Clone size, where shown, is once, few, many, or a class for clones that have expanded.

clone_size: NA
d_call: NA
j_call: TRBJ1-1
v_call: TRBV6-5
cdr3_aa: CASGGDRAEAFF
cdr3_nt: TGTGCCAGCGGCGGGGATCGGGCTGAAGCTTTCTTT

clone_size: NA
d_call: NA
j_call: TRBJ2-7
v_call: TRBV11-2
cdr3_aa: CASSPLGGLGEQYF
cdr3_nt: TGTGCCAGCAGCCCTCTGGGCGGGTTAGGCGAGCAGTACTTC

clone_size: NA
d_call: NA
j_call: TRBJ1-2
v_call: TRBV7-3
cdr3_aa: CASSLTGPRPGHINYGYTF
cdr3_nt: TGTGCCAGCAGCTTAACTGGTCCCCGCCCCGGCCATATTAACTATGGCTACACCTTC

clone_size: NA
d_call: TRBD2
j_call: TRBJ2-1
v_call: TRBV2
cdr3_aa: CASSLAGYNEQFF
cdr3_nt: TGTGCCAGCAGCCTAGCGGGCTACAATGAGCAGTTCTTC

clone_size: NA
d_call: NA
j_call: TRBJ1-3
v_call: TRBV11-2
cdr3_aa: CASSDPGVQRNTIYF
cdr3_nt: TGTGCCAGCAGCGATCCCGGGGTTCAGAGAAACACCATATATTTT

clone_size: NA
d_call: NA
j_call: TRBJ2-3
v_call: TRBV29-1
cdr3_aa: CSVDIRGQDTQYF
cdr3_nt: TGCAGCGTCGATATCAGGGGTCAGGATACGCAGTATTTT

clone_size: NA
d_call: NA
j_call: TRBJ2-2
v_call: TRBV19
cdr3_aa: CASTRTTSRELFF
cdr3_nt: TGTGCCAGTACAAGGACCACATCGAGGGAGCTGTTTTTT

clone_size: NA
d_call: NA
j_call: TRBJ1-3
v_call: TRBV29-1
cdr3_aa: CSVEDYDSSGNTIYF
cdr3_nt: TGCAGCGTTGAAGATTACGACAGCTCTGGAAACACCATATATTTT

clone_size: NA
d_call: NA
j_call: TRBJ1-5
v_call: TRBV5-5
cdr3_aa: CASSSSGNNQPQHF
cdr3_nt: TGTGCCAGCAGCTCATCAGGGAACAATCAGCCCCAGCATTTT

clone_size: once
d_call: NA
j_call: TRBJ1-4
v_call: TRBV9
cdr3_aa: CASSVEGGGLNEKLFF
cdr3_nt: TGTGCCAGCAGCGTAGAGGGCGGCGGGTTGAATGAAAAACTGTTTTTT

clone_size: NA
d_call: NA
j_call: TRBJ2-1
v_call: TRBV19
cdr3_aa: CASSIFRRGNEQFF
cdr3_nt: TGTGCCAGTAGTATATTCCGACGGGGCAATGAGCAGTTCTTC

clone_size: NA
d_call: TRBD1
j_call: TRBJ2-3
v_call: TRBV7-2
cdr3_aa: CASSLRGGSTDTQYF
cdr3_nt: TGTGCCAGCAGCCTCAGAGGGGGCAGCACAGATACGCAGTATTTT

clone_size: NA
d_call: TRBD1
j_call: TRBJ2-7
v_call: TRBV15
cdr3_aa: CATSRGTGESYEQYF
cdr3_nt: TGTGCCACCAGCAGAGGGACAGGGGAATCCTACGAGCAGTACTTC

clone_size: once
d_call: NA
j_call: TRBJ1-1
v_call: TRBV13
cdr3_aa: CASSFLRGTEAFF
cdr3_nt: TGTGCCAGCAGCTTCCTACGGGGCACTGAAGCTTTCTTT

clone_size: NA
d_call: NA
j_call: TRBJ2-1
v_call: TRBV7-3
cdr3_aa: CASSLSGPAHEQFF
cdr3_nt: TGTGCCAGCAGCTTAAGCGGACCCGCCCATGAGCAGTTCTTC

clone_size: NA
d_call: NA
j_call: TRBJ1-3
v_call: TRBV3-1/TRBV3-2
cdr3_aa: CASSQGWLGGNTIYF
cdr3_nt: TGTGCCAGCAGCCAAGGTTGGCTGGGTGGAAACACCATATATTTT

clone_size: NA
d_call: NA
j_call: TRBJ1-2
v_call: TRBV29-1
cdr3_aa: CSVEDPRLRYGYTF
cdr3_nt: TGCAGCGTTGAAGATCCCCGACTCCGCTATGGCTACACCTTC

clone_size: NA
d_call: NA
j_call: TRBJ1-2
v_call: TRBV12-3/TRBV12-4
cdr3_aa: CASSFSSQGGYTF
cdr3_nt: TGTGCCAGCAGTTTTTCAAGTCAGGGAGGCTACACCTTC

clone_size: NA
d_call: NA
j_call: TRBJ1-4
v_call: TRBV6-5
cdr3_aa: CASSYSGRQGNEKLFF
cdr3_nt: TGTGCCAGCAGTTACTCAGGGCGGCAGGGAAATGAAAAACTGTTTTTT

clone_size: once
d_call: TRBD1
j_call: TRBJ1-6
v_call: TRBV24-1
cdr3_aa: CATSETGTGADSPLHF
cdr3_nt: TGTGCCACCAGTGAGACTGGGACAGGGGCGGATTCACCCCTCCACTTT

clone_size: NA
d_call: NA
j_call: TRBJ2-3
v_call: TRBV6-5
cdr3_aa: CASSSWPGGTDTQYF
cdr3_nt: TGTGCCAGCAGTTCTTGGCCAGGGGGCACAGATACGCAGTATTTT

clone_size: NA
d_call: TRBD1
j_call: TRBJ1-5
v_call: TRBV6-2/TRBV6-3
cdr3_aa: CASSQQGALGQPQHF
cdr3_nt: TGTGCCAGCAGCCAACAGGGGGCTTTAGGGCAGCCCCAGCATTTT

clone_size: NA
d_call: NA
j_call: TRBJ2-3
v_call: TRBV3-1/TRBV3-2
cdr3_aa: CASSHLLGLIPDTQYF
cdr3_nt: TGTGCCAGCAGCCACCTACTAGGACTAATTCCAGATACGCAGTATTTT

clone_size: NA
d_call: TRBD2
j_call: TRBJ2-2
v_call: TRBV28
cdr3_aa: CASSLGLAGATGELFF
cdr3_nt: TGTGCCAGCAGTTTAGGACTAGCGGGAGCTACCGGGGAGCTGTTTTTT

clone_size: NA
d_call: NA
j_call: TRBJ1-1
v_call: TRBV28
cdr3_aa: CASSLGLNTEAFF
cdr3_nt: TGTGCCAGCAGTTTAGGGCTGAACACTGAAGCTTTCTTT

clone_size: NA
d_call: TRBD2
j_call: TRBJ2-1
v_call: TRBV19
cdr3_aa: CASSNRGGRASGEQFF
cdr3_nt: TGTGCCAGTAGTAACCGGGGCGGGAGGGCCTCAGGTGAGCAGTTCTTC

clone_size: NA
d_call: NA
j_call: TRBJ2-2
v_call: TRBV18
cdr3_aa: CASSLGGNTGELFF
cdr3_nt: TGTGCCAGCTCCCTCGGGGGCAACACCGGGGAGCTGTTTTTT

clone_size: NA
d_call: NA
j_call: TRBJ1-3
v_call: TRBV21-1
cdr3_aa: CASRHGIQHARNTIYF
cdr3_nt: TGTGCCAGCAGGCACGGTATACAACACGCACGAAACACCATATATTTT

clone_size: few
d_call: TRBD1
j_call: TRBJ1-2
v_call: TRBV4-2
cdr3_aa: CASRRRQGLDYGYTF
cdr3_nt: TGTGCCAGCAGACGCCGACAGGGATTGGACTATGGCTACACCTTC

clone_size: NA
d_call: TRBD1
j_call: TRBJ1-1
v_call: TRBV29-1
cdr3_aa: CSGSTGGRTEAFF
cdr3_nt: TGCAGCGGATCGACAGGGGGTAGGACTGAAGCTTTCTTT

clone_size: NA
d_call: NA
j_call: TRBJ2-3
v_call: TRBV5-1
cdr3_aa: CASSPSEGGETDTQYF
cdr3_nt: TGCGCCAGCAGTCCCTCCGAGGGGGGAGAAACAGATACGCAGTATTTT

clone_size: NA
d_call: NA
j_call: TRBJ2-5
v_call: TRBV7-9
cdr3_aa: CASSYKQGSETQYF
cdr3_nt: TGTGCCAGCAGCTACAAACAGGGATCGGAGACCCAGTACTTC

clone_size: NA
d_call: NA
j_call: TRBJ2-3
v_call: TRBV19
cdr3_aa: CASSPVNTGTFSSTDTQYF
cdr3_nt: TGTGCCAGTAGTCCCGTTAACACCGGGACTTTTAGTTCCACAGATACGCAGTATTTT

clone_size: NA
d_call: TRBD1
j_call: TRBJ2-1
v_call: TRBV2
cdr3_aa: CASSWTGRNEQFF
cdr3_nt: TGTGCCAGCAGCTGGACAGGCCGCAATGAGCAGTTCTTC

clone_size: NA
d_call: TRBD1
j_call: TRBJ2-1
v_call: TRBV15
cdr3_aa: CATSREPVHRDRVYNEQFF
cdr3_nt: TGTGCCACCAGCAGAGAACCTGTCCATCGGGACAGGGTCTACAATGAGCAGTTCTTC

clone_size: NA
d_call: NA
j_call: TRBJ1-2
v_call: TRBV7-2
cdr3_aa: CASSLVGFTYTF
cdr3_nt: TGTGCCAGCAGCTTAGTCGGGTTTACCTACACCTTC

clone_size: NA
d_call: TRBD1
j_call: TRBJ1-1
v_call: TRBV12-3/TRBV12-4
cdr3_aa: CASRQQTGFEAFF
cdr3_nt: TGTGCCAGCAGACAACAGACAGGGTTTGAAGCTTTCTTT

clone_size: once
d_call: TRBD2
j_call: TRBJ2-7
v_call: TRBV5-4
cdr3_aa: CATPAGGLNEQYF
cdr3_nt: TGTGCCACCCCAGCGGGGGGGCTGAACGAGCAGTACTTC

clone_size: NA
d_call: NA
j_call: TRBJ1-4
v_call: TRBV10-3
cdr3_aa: CAIMAGEKLFF
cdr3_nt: TGTGCCATCATGGCGGGGGAAAAACTGTTTTTT

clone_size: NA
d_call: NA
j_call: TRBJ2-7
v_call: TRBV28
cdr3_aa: CATRPGGGRGYEQYF
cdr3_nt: TGTGCCACTAGACCTGGGGGGGGCCGAGGCTACGAGCAGTACTTC

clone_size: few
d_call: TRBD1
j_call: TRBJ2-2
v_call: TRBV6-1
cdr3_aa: CASSETGAGELFF
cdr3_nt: TGTGCCAGCAGTGAAACAGGGGCCGGGGAGCTGTTTTTT

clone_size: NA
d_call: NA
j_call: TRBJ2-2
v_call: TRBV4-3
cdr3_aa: CASSLGPTNTGELFF
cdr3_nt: TGCGCCAGCAGCCTGGGACCTACGAACACCGGGGAGCTGTTTTTT